What follows are 30 T cell receptor beta chains derived from one specimen sequenced in a study of T cell repertoires in aging, cancer and after chemotherapy (dated by TCRdb to the late 2010s). Instead of sorted cells or RNA, genomic DNA extracted from peripheral blood served as the source for amplifying TCR beta rearrangements. Sequencing took place on an Illumina MiSeq. Using a mixed TRB-A/B primer pool, multiplex touch-down PCR amplified rearranged TRB sequences covering the V, D and J segments. Using fastp at Q25 and MiXCR, TCRdb reprocessed the public reads and kept productive beta chains. Each entry merges the rows of one CDR3 protein and shows their most common DNA and genes. The sample data list fewer than 7,000 distinct CDR3 sequences, and 25% to 35% of these were observed just once. The ten largest clones represent approximately 30% of the sample. Sequences were obtained from blood. Receptor source: a human donor with a blood cancer.

J is TRBJ2-7 and V is TRBV29-1, with 8 bases identical to TRBD1. Germline V lookup: CDR1 SQVTM, CDR2 ANQGSEA. Losses at the gene ends were 7 bases for V and 2 bases for J; bases not matched to a gene: 4. This CDR3 spans 12 amino acids. The CDR3 protein is CSGWTGTYEQYF. CDR3 bases: TGCAGCGGGTGGACAGGGACCTACGAGCAGTACTTC.

The chain combines TRBV6-5 with TRBJ2-2; possible D gene TRBD2, 7 bases. The CDR3 runs 16 residues. Germline assignment: CDR1 MNHEY and CDR2 SVGAGI. Trimming pared 6 bases from V and 3 bases from J, leaving 17 bases between. As DNA, the CDR3 is TGTGCCAGCAGGAGGGGGAGGGCCTCGCACACCGGGGAGCTGTTTTTT. This encodes CASRRGRASHTGELFF.

The rearrangement uses TRBV20-1 and TRBJ2-3, with 12 bases aligning to TRBD2. The germline V gene has CDR1 DFQATT and CDR2 SNEGSKA (reference sequence). Trimming took 3 bases from V and 5 from J; bases not matched to a gene: 18. This CDR3 is 19 amino acids long. The CDR3 nucleotides read TGCAGTGCTAGTCAACGGTCTAGCGGGAGGGCCCGTTACGGAGATACGCAGTATTTT. Its protein product is CSASQRSSGRARYGDTQYF.

The CDR3 DNA follows: TGTGCCAGCAGTGAACCGAGCGGACGGGGCACCTACGAGCAGTACTTC. Translated: CASSEPSGRGTYEQYF. This sequence joins TRBV6-6 and TRBJ2-7, with D tentatively TRBD1 or TRBD2 (5 bases each). V was pared by 5 bases and J by 2 bases, with 19 bases between. The germline V gene has CDR1 MNHNY and CDR2 SVGAGI (reference sequence). The CDR3 runs 16 residues.

By its share, this clonotype is medium-sized. V gene TRBV15 combines with J gene TRBJ2-1, with TRBD2 identical over 11 bases. This CDR3 has 17 amino acids. Germline-derived CDR1 and CDR2 are LNHNV and YYDKDF (reference sequence). Trimming removed 0 bases from V and 6 bases from J; junction bases left unmatched: 7. The CDR3 spells CATSRDPRLAGPNEQFF. For the CDR3, the DNA is TGTGCCACCAGCAGAGACCCCAGACTAGCGGGGCCCAATGAGCAGTTCTTC.

V gene TRBV12-3 or TRBV12-4 combines with J gene TRBJ2-4, with D perhaps TRBD2 (7 bases). The CDR3 has 16 amino acids. V was clipped by 3 bases and J by 3 bases, with 15 bases between them. This CDR3 reads CASSFWGGADKNIQYF. The CDR3 nucleotides read TGTGCCAGCAGTTTTTGGGGGGGCGCCGACAAAAACATTCAGTACTTC.

This clonotype was seen more than once but under ten times. The chain carries TRBV12-3 or TRBV12-4 and TRBJ1-1; D unresolved. The CDR3 extends over 15 amino acids. V lost 4 bases to trimming and J lost 0 bases, with 12 bases between them. The CDR3 region is CASSYLGSVNTEAFF. For the CDR3, the DNA is TGTGCCAGCAGTTACTTGGGTTCGGTGAACACTGAAGCTTTCTTT.

This clonotype is categorized as medium-sized. The rearrangement uses TRBV29-1 and TRBJ2-7, with unresolved D. Trimming stripped 3 bases from V and 0 bases from J, with 9 bases between. CDR1 is SQVTM, CDR2 ANQGSEA, per germline. The CDR3 covers 13 residues. The CDR3 nucleotides read TGCAGCGTTGAGGACGGGTACTCCTACGAGCAGTACTTC. Amino acid sequence: CSVEDGYSYEQYF.

In this sample, this clonotype is large. The chain has TRBV6-2 or TRBV6-3 and TRBJ1-1; the D is unclear. CDR1 MNHEY and CDR2 SVGEGT come from the germline V gene. The V gene lost 0 bases and the J gene lost 8 bases, with 10 bases spanning the gap. The CDR3 totals 13 residues. CDR3 amino acids: CASSYSSRQEAFF. In DNA, the CDR3 is TGTGCCAGCAGTTACTCGAGTCGTCAAGAAGCTTTCTTT.

By share of the sample, this clonotype is medium-sized. The CDR3 DNA is TGTGCCACCAGCAGAGCAGCTAGTGACCTCGAGCAGTACTTC. It yields the protein CATSRAASDLEQYF. The rearrangement joins TRBV15 to TRBJ2-7; D uncertain. The CDR3 totals 14 residues. The germline V and J ends were trimmed by 1 base and 6 bases, with 13 bases remaining between them. The V gene's germline CDR1 is LNHNV and CDR2 YYDKDF (reference sequence).

This clonotype is termed medium-sized. The chain employs TRBV6-5 and TRBJ2-1; TRBD2 is a possible D gene (5 bases). Per the germline V gene, CDR1 is MNHEY and CDR2 is SVGAGI. V was trimmed by 2 bases and J by 8 bases, leaving 16 bases between them. This CDR3 contains 15 residues. DNA for the CDR3: TGTGCCAGCAGTTACGATGCGGGCGTGGGGTATGAGCAGTTCTTC. Amino acids: CASSYDAGVGYEQFF.

The chain uses TRBV19 and TRBJ1-4; TRBD1 aligns across 11 bases. V was clipped by 9 bases and J by 2 bases; unmatched bases: 5. CDR3 length: 15 residues. CDR1 and CDR2 from the germline V gene are LNHDA and SQIVND (reference sequence). In nucleotides, the CDR3 is TGTGCCAGCACTGGACAGGGGGCCACTAATGAAAAACTGTTTTTT. Its protein product is CASTGQGATNEKLFF. Combining the CDR3 with reference TRBV19 and TRBJ1-4 gives the whole variable domain DGGITQSPKYLFRKEGQNVTLSCEQNLNHDAMYWYRQDPGQGLRLIYYSQIVNDFQKGDIAEGYSVSREKKESFPLTVTSAQKNPTAFYLCASTGQGATNEKLFFGSGTQLSVL.

The chain couples TRBV6-5 to TRBJ2-7; D is perhaps TRBD1 or TRBD2 (5 bases each). The CDR3 has 11 residues. CDR1 and CDR2 (germline): MNHEY, SVGAGI. Trimming pared 6 bases from V and 5 bases from J, leaving 8 bases between. The CDR3 reads CASRGVDEQYF. Written as DNA, the CDR3 is TGTGCCAGCAGGGGGGTGGACGAGCAGTACTTC.

The rearrangement links TRBV5-6 to TRBJ2-7; a weak D match, TRBD2 (5 bases). Germline CDR1 is SGHDT and CDR2 is YYEEEE. Trimming removed 1 base from V and 1 base from J, with 12 bases in between. The CDR3 length is 15 residues. CDR3 coding DNA: TGTGCCAGCAGCTTGATGGGAGTGGGGTCCTACGAGCAGTACTTC. Encoded protein: CASSLMGVGSYEQYF.

In its sample, this clonotype was seen a few times. The rearrangement uses TRBV6-5 and TRBJ1-2; 9 positions match TRBD1. CDR1 and CDR2 (germline): MNHEY, SVGAGI. The CDR3 loop spans 13 amino acids. Germline trimming cut 9 bases from V and 10 bases from J; bases unmatched to any gene: 12. The CDR3 is CASGDRAGKPYTF. In nucleotides, the CDR3 is TGTGCCAGTGGGGACAGGGCTGGTAAACCCTACACCTTC.

The chain joins TRBV20-1 to TRBJ2-3; maybe TRBD2 (5 bases). Trimming stripped 1 base from V and 1 base from J, with 27 bases between. CDR3 length: 20 amino acids. Per germline, CDR1 DFQATT and CDR2 SNEGSKA (reference sequence). The CDR3 sequence is CSARVPNWGEQLIRTDTQYF. CDR3 bases: TGCAGTGCTAGAGTCCCTAATTGGGGAGAACAACTAATTCGCACAGATACGCAGTATTTT.

The chain couples TRBV30 to TRBJ2-4; no reliable D call. V dropped 4 bases and J dropped 0 bases, with 10 bases sitting between them. The CDR3 length is 14 residues. In germline, CDR1 is GTSNPN, CDR2 SVGIG (reference sequence). The CDR3 sequence: CAWKSGIAKNIQYF. DNA of the CDR3: TGTGCCTGGAAATCTGGTATAGCCAAAAACATTCAGTACTTC.

V gene TRBV6-5 combines with J gene TRBJ2-6; 7 bases are shared with TRBD2. This CDR3 contains 16 residues. The V segment lost 5 bases and the J segment 4 bases; nucleotides outside the gene matches: 8. CDR1 and CDR2 from the germline V gene are MNHEY and SVGAGI. CDR3 in amino acids: CASSERGRVGANVLTF. Here the CDR3 DNA reads TGTGCCAGCAGTGAGCGGGGACGGGTGGGGGCCAACGTCCTGACTTTC.

This clonotype occurred a few times. The chain is built from TRBV6-5 and TRBJ2-7; perhaps TRBD1 as D (5 bases). Trimming stripped 0 bases from V and 2 bases from J, with 11 bases between. Germline CDR1 MNHEY, CDR2 SVGAGI. The CDR3 length is 15 residues. The CDR3, as DNA: TGTGCCAGCAGTTACTCGAATGCCAGGGCCTACGAGCAGTACTTC. This translates into CASSYSNARAYEQYF.

Sample share makes this clonotype medium-sized (0.01 to 0.1%). The chain uses TRBV19 and TRBJ2-1; D is uncertain. V was clipped by 8 bases and J by 5 bases, with 10 bases between them. The CDR3 sequence is 12 residues long. Germline CDR1 LNHDA, CDR2 SQIVND (reference sequence). Here the CDR3 DNA reads TGTGCCAGTGCTAGACTCAACAATGAGCAGTTCTTC. This encodes CASARLNNEQFF.

The V gene is TRBV15, the J gene TRBJ2-5; D uncertain. The CDR3 extends over 16 amino acids. The V end lost 1 base, the J end lost 1 base, and 13 bases lay between the germline ends. Germline V CDR1 and CDR2: LNHNV, YYDKDF (reference sequence). CDR3 amino acids: CATSRGKAPIQETQYF. The CDR3 DNA reads TGTGCCACCAGCAGAGGAAAAGCGCCAATCCAAGAGACCCAGTACTTC.

The V call is TRBV5-4, the J call TRBJ2-1; the match to TRBD2 covers 8 bases. The length of the CDR3 is 16 residues. V dropped 3 bases and J dropped 5; count of bases not matched to a gene: 10. Looked up from germline, CDR1 is SGHNT and CDR2 is YYREEE (reference sequence). CDR3 sequence reads: CASSSQAGARNNEQFF. CDR3 nucleotide sequence: TGTGCCAGCAGCTCGCAAGCGGGAGCAAGGAACAATGAGCAGTTCTTC. Drawing the rest from reference TRBV5-4 and TRBJ2-1, the complete variable domain is ETGVTQSPTHLIKTRGQQVTLRCSSQSGHNTVSWYQQALGQGPQFIFQYYREEENGRGNFPPRFSGLQFPNYSSELNVNALELDDSALYLCASSSQAGARNNEQFFGPGTRLTVL.

V gene TRBV5-1 combines with J gene TRBJ2-1; D is perhaps TRBD2 (6 bases). CDR3 length equals 13 residues. The germline gives CDR1 SGHRS, CDR2 YFSETQ. Trimming pared 3 bases from V and 15 bases from J, leaving 19 bases between. The DNA for the CDR3 is TGCGCCAGCAGCTACACACCGGGACTCCCACTGTTCTTC. It yields the protein CASSYTPGLPLFF.

This clonotype was observed a handful of times. The V call is TRBV10-3, the J call TRBJ1-5; D may be TRBD1 (6 bases). Trimming stripped 9 bases from V and 3 bases from J, with 12 bases between. Germline V CDR1 and CDR2: ENHRY, SYGVKD. CDR3 length equals 13 residues. CDR3: CAISKGVNQPQHF. For the CDR3, the DNA is TGTGCCATAAGCAAGGGGGTCAATCAGCCCCAGCATTTT.

This clonotype turned up a few times. The gene calls are TRBV10-3 and TRBJ2-7; 10 bases agree with TRBD1. The CDR3 consists of 14 residues. V gave up 5 bases and J gave up 7 bases; unmatched junction bases: 8. Looked up from germline, CDR1 is ENHRY and CDR2 is SYGVKD. For the CDR3, the DNA is TGTGCCATCAGTTCTGGACAGGGGGACCGAGAGCAGTACTTC. It is translated as CAISSGQGDREQYF.

V gene TRBV10-3 combines with J gene TRBJ2-7; D may be TRBD1 (6 bases). CDR1 and CDR2 from the germline V gene are ENHRY and SYGVKD. Trimming stripped 0 bases from V and 6 bases from J, with 21 bases between. There are 17 residues in the CDR3. Here the CDR3 reads CAISESGAVPILAEQYF. The CDR3 bases are TGTGCCATCAGTGAGTCGGGGGCAGTCCCCATATTGGCCGAGCAGTACTTC.

This clonotype has more than one count but fewer than ten. The chain uses TRBV7-2 and TRBJ2-6, with D possibly being TRBD1 (6 bases). This CDR3 has 16 residues. Trimming took off 1 base at V and 2 bases at J, with 9 bases between the two ends. Germline CDR1 reads SGHTA; CDR2 reads FQGNSA. CDR3 nucleotides: TGTGCCAGCAGCTTAGTATACAGGGCTGGGGCCAACGTCCTGACTTTC. Protein sequence: CASSLVYRAGANVLTF.

The rearrangement joins TRBV18 to TRBJ2-1; 8 bases fit TRBD2. The CDR3 loop spans 15 amino acids. Germline V gene sequence: CDR1 KGHSH, CDR2 LQKENI. J was trimmed by 4 bases and V by 6 bases; bases with no gene match: 8. This CDR3 reads CASSPISGDYNEQFF. CDR3 coding DNA: TGTGCCAGCTCCCCAATTAGCGGGGATTACAATGAGCAGTTCTTC.

The V and J genes are TRBV6-6 and TRBJ2-2; D is unclear. This CDR3 has 14 amino acids. CDR1 is MNHNY, CDR2 SVGAGI, per germline (reference sequence). With 7 bases removed from V and 0 bases from J, the gap between germline ends came to 9 bases. The CDR3 sequence: CASILSANTGELFF. CDR3 bases: TGTGCCAGCATCTTGTCAGCGAACACCGGGGAGCTGTTTTTT.

This clonotype is medium-sized. The gene calls are TRBV27 and TRBJ2-2; D ambiguous. Germline-derived CDR1 and CDR2 are MNHEY and SMNVEV (reference sequence). The CDR3 loop spans 14 amino acids. The V and J ends lost 4 bases and 7 bases respectively, with 13 bases between them. CDR3 region: CASSSTLRIGELFF. In DNA, the CDR3 is TGTGCCAGCAGTTCAACCCTCCGGATCGGGGAGCTGTTTTTT.